This TCR beta chain was recovered during a study of blood T cell repertoires in COVID-19 (TCRdb year 2020). A note on the overall study: The collaborator samples originated in the United States, Italy and Spain and spanned the acute and convalescent phases of COVID-19. Nearly every sample came with metadata listing a de-identified subject ID, COVID-19 status, age in years and sex. Samples came from the ongoing ImmuneRACE study (first 160 participants) plus 1,254 subjects from 6 global collaborators. Deeply sampled blood TCRbeta repertoires from subjects exposed to, actively infected with, or recovered from COVID-19 were included in the dataset. The material from the prospective study consisted of cDNA or gDNA derived from T cells, B-cell-depleted T cells, or PBMCs. Where available, HLA class I and class II types were taken from metadata supplied by the sample provider and were not determined by assay-based typing. The repertoires were released in a freely available public database meant as a resource for research on the immune response to SARS-CoV-2. Overall results and qualifications from the work: The amount of clinical and demographic metadata varied by source and participant and was provided uncurated.

A remark on this clone: What this receptor recognizes is not known. Base qualities are missing; no much larger clone stands one base away.

TCRbeta CDR3 regions were amplified from genomic DNA using the immunoSEQ Assay, a bias-controlled multiplex PCR. The authors' pipeline ran thus. The number of nucleated cells in each sample was estimated from the amplification of reference gene primers within the assay. Sequence reads were collapsed and filtered to measure the absolute abundance of every unique TCRbeta CDR3 rearrangement. Productive Simpson clonality was computed per sample as the square root of Simpson's diversity index over productive rearrangements. TCRdb carries this immuneACCESS record with in-frame sequences only. Its versions omit some clonotypes, under half of them owing to an unresolved V gene in the studies checked, with the rest unexplained. The V and J calls and the clone size are those of that table, but D and trimming were determined from the DNA. Recorded for this sample are around 55,000 clones; 65% to 90% of them occurred a single time. The ten largest clones capture roughly 13% of the sample.

Collaborating institutions collected whole blood in K2EDTA tubes following their own protocols. Collaborator samples were shipped for TCRbeta analysis as frozen whole blood, isolated PBMCs, or DNA extracted from either sample type. The germline V gene supplies CDR1 SGHAT and CDR2 FQNNGV. The CDR3 runs 16 residues from the cysteine to the phenylalanine. The only DNA kept is the CDR3, 48 bases in frame from the first base. Here V drops 6 bases and J drops 6 bases, and the junction holds 11 bases not matched to any gene. This receptor chain uses TRBV11-2 and TRBJ2-1, with 10 middle bases fitting TRBD2. Input material: peripheral blood. The sequence was collected from a human donor in a cohort sampled during active COVID-19. This receptor has the CDR3 CASSLPGLATSNEQFF. The nucleotide sequence reads as follows: TGTGCCAGCAGTCTTCCGGGACTAGCGACGTCCAATGAGCAGTTCTTC. Beyond the CDR3, the reference TRBV11-2 and TRBJ2-1 genes provide the residues; the full variable domain reads: EAGVAQSPRYKIIEKRQSVAFWCNPISGHATLYWYQQILGQGPKLLIQFQNNGVVDDSQLPKDRFSAERLKGVDSTLKIQPAKLEDSAVYLCASSLPGLATSNEQFFGPGTRLTVL.